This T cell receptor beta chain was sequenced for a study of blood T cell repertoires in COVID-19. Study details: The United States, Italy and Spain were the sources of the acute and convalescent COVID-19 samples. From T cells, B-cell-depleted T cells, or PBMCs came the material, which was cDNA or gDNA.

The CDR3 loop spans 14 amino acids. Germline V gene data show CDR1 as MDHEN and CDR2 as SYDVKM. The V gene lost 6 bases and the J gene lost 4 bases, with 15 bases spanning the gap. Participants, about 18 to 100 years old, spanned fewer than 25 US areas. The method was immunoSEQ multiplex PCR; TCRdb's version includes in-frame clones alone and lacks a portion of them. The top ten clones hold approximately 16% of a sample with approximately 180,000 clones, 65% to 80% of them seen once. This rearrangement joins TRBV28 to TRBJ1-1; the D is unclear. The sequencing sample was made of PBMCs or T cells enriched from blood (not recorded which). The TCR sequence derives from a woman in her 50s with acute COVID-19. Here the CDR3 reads CASSWGGGSTEAFF. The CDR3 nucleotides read TGTGCCAGCAGCTGGGGTGGAGGGAGCACTGAAGCTTTCTTT. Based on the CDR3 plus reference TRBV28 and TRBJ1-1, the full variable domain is DVKVTQSSRYLVKRTGEKVFLECVQDMDHENMFWYRQDPGLGLRLIYFSYDVKMKEKGDIPEGYSVSREKKERFSLILESASTNQTSMYLCASSWGGGSTEAFFGQGTRLTVV.